This T cell receptor (beta chain) was identified in a study of blood T cell repertoires in COVID-19. Remarks on this clone: The same CDR3 is also encoded by other DNA sequences in this sample.

In the original analysis: The authors estimated nucleated cell counts from reference gene primer amplification. The repertoire was sequenced with immunoSEQ multiplex PCR; TCRdb's copy has only in-frame clones and lacks some. The V and J calls and clone size were taken over from that table, and D and trimming were inferred from the DNA. The sample lists about 120,000 clones, approximately 87% occurring once. This CDR3 is built from 14 residues. The germline V gene has CDR1 SEHNR and CDR2 FQNEAQ (reference sequence). Trimming left V 6 bases short and J 1 base short, with 10 bases between. The chain employs TRBV7-9 and TRBJ1-5; D is undetermined. The specimen was peripheral blood. The clonotype was recovered from a man aged 60 to 75 with acute or convalescent COVID-19. Written as DNA, the CDR3 is TGTGCCAGCAGTCCCTCGGGGAGCAATCAGCCCCAGCATTTT. It translates to CASSPSGSNQPQHF. Full variable domain (rest looked up from reference TRBV7-9 and TRBJ1-5): DTGVSQNPRHKITKRGQNVTFRCDPISEHNRLYWYRQTLGQGPEFLTYFQNEAQLEKSRLLSDRFSAERPKGSFSTLEIQRTEQGDSAMYLCASSPSGSNQPQHFGDGTRLSIL.